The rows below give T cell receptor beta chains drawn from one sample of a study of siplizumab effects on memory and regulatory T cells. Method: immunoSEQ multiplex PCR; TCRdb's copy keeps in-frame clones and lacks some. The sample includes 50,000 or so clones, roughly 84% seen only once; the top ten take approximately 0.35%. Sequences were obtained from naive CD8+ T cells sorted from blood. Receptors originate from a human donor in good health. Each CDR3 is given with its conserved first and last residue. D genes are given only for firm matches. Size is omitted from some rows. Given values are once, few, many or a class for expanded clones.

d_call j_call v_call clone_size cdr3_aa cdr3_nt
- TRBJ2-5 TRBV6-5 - CASSTTGSGETQYF TGTGCCAGCAGTACGACAGGCTCAGGAGAGACCCAGTACTTC
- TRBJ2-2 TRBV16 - CASSLIRGQGPNTGELFF TGTGCCAGCAGCCTCATCCGGGGGCAGGGTCCGAACACCGGGGAGCTGTTTTTT
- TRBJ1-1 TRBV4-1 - CASSQDPFEGMNTEAFF TGCGCCAGCAGCCAAGATCCTTTCGAGGGGATGAACACTGAAGCTTTCTTT
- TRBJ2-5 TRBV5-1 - CASSLGYVERKTQYF TGCGCCAGCAGCTTGGGTTACGTCGAGAGGAAGACCCAGTACTTC
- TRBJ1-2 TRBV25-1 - CASSEGVIYYGYTF TGTGCCAGCAGTGAGGGGGTGATTTACTATGGCTACACCTTC
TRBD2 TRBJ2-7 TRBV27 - CASSPELASTYEQYF TGTGCCAGCAGTCCTGAACTAGCGAGCACCTACGAGCAGTACTTC
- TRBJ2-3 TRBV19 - CATSTDTQYF TGTGCCACGAGCACAGATACGCAGTATTTT
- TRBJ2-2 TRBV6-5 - CASGSSGGELFF TGTGCCAGCGGGAGTTCGGGCGGGGAGCTGTTTTTT
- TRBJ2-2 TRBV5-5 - CASSFTVNTGELFF TGTGCCAGCAGCTTCACGGTGAACACCGGGGAGCTGTTTTTT
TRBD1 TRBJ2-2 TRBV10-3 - CAIRTGPADTGELFF TGTGCCATCAGGACAGGGCCCGCGGACACCGGGGAGCTGTTTTTT
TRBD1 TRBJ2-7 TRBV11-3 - CASSPDRGSYEEQYF TGTGCCAGCAGCCCCGACAGGGGGTCCTACGAGGAGCAGTACTTC
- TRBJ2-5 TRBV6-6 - CASSYQETQYF TGTGCCAGCAGTTACCAGGAGACCCAGTACTTC
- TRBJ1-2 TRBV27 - CASSHDINYGYTF TGTGCCAGCAGTCACGACATTAACTATGGCTACACCTTC
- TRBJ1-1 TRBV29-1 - CSVEAGWADEAFF TGCAGCGTTGAAGCGGGGTGGGCAGATGAAGCTTTCTTT
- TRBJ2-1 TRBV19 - CASSISLAANEQFF TGTGCCAGTAGTATTAGTCTAGCAGCCAATGAGCAGTTCTTC
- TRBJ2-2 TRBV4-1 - CASSQVKGTGELFF TGCGCCAGCAGCCAAGTCAAGGGAACCGGGGAGCTGTTTTTT
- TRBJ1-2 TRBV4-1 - CASSDGTSEGYGYTF TGCGCCAGCAGCGACGGGACATCAGAGGGGTATGGCTACACCTTC
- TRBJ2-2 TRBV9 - CASSNRQGGSTGELFF TGTGCCAGCAGCAACCGACAGGGAGGGAGCACCGGGGAGCTGTTTTTT
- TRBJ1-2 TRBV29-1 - CSVEPRQGNYGYTF TGCAGCGTTGAGCCCCGGCAGGGGAACTATGGCTACACCTTC
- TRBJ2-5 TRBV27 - CASSSRDTNQETQYF TGTGCCAGCAGTTCCCGGGACACTAACCAAGAGACCCAGTACTTC
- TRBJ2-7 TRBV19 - CASSTSLTSEQYF TGTGCCAGTAGTACTTCCTTAACGAGCGAGCAGTACTTC
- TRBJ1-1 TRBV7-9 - CASRRGQFEAFF TGTGCCAGCAGGCGAGGACAGTTTGAAGCTTTCTTT
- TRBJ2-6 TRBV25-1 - CASSDRRGTSGANVLTF TGTGCCAGCAGTGATAGGAGGGGCACCTCTGGGGCCAACGTCCTGACTTTC
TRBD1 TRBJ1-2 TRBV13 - CASSYGQGVPPNYGYTF TGTGCCAGCAGCTACGGACAGGGGGTTCCTCCTAACTATGGCTACACCTTC
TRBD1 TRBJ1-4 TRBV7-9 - CASSLVGQGSEKLFF TGTGCCAGCAGCTTAGTGGGACAGGGGAGTGAAAAACTGTTTTTT
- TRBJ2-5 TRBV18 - CASSPDAGLTQYF TGTGCCAGCTCACCAGACGCGGGGTTGACCCAGTACTTC
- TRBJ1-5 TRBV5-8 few CASSWGDNQPQHF TGTGCCAGCAGCTGGGGGGACAATCAGCCCCAGCATTTT
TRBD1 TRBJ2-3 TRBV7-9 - CAGTQGVNTDTQYF TGTGCCGGGACGCAGGGGGTAAACACAGATACGCAGTATTTT